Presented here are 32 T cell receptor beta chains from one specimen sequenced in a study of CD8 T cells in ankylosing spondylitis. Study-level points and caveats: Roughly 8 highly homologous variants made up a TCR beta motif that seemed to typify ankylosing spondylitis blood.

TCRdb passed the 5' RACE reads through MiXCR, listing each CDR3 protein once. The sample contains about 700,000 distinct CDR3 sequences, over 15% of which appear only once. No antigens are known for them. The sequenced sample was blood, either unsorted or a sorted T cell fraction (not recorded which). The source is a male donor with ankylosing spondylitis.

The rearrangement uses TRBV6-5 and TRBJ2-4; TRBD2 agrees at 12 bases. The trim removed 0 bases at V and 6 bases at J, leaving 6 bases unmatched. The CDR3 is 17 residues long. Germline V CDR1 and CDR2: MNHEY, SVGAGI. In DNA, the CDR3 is TGTGCCAGCAGTTACTCCACGACTAGCGGGAGTGTAAACATTCAGTACTTC. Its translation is CASSYSTTSGSVNIQYF.

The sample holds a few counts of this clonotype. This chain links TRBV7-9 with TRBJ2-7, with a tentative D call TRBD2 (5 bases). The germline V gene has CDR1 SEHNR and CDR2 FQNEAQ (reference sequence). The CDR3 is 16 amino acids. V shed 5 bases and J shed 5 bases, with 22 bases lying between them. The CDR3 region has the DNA TGTGCCAGCAGCCACTCCCGGACTTTCCTAGGGAACGAGCAGTACTTC. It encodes CASSHSRTFLGNEQYF.

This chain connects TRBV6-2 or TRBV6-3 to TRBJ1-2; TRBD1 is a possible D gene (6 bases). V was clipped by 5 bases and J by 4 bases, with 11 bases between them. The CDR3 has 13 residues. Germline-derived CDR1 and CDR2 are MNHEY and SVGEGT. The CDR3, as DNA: TGTGCCAGCAGTGGGGGGGGCTTCTATGGCTACACCTTC. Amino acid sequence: CASSGGGFYGYTF.

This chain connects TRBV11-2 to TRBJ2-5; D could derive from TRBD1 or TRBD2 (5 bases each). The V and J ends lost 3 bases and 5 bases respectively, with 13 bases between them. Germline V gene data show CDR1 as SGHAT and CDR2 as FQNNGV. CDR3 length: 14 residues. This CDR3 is CASSFEGPMETQYF. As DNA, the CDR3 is TGTGCCAGCAGCTTCGAGGGGCCGATGGAGACCCAGTACTTC.

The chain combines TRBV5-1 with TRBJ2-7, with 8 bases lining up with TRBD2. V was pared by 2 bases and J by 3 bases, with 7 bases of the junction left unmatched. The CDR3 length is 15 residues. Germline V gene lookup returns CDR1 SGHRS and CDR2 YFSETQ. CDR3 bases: TGCGCCAGCAGCTTCACTAGCGGTCCTAGCTACGAGCAGTACTTC. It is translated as CASSFTSGPSYEQYF.

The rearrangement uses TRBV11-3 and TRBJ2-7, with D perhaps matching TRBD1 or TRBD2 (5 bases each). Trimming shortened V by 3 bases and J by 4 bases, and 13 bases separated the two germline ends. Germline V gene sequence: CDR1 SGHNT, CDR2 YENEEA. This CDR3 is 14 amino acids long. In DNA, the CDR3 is TGTGCCAGCAGCTTGTTGGGGGACCGTTACGAGCAGTACTTC. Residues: CASSLLGDRYEQYF.

The DNA for the CDR3 is TGTGCCAGTATGGAGATGAACACTGAAGCTTTCTTT. Amino acids: CASMEMNTEAFF. The J gene is TRBJ1-1, the V gene TRBV19; no clear D. Germline-derived CDR1 and CDR2 are LNHDA and SQIVND (reference sequence). The CDR3 is 12 residues long. Deletions cut 7 bases from V and 0 bases from J, with 6 bases between.

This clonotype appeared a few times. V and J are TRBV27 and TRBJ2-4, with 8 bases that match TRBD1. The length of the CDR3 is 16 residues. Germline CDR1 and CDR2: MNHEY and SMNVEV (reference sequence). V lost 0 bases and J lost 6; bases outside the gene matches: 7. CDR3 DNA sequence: TGTGCCAGCAGTTTATCGATTTTGACAGGGGCAAACATTCAGTACTTC. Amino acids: CASSLSILTGANIQYF.

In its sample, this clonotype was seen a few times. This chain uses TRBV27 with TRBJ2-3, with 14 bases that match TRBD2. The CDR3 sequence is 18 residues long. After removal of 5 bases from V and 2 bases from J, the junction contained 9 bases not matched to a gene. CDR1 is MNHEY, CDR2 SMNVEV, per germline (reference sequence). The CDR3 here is CASSVRLAGGPSTDTQYF. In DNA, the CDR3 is TGTGCCAGCAGTGTTAGACTAGCGGGAGGGCCTTCCACAGATACGCAGTATTTT.

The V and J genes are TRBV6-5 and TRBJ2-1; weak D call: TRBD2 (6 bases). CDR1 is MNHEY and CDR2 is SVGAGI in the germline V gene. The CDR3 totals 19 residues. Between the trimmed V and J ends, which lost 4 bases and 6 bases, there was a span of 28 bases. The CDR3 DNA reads TGTGCCAGCAGTTTCTACCCTCCCTTGGCGGGGCAAGAGAGCAATGAGCAGTTCTTC. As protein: CASSFYPPLAGQESNEQFF.

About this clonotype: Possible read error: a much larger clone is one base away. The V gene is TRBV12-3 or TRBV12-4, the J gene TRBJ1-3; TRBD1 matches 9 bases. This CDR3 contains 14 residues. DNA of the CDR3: TGTGCCGGCAGTTTTGGACAGGGGAGAAACACCATATATTTT. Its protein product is CAGSFGQGRNTIYF.

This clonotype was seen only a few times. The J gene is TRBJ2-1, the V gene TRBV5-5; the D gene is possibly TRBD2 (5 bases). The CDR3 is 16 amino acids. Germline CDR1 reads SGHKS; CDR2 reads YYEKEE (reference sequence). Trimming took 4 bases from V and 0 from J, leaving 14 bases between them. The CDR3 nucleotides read TGTGCCAGCAGCACCTTAGTAGGGAGCTCCTACAATGAGCAGTTCTTC. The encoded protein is CASSTLVGSSYNEQFF.

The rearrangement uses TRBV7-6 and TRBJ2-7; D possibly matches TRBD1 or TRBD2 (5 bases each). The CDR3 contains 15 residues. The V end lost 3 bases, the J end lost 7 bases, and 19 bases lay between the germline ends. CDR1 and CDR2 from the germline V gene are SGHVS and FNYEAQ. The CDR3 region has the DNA TGTGCCAGCAGCTTGGCCGGGGCCCCGTTAGGGGAGCAGTACTTC. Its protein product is CASSLAGAPLGEQYF.

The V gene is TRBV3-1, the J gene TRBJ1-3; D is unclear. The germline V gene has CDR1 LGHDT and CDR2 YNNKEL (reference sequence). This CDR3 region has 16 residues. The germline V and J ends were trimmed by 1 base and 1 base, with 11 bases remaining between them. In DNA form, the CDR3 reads TGTGCCAGCAGCCAAGTGGCTGGGTTGTCTGGAAACACCATATATTTT. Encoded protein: CASSQVAGLSGNTIYF.

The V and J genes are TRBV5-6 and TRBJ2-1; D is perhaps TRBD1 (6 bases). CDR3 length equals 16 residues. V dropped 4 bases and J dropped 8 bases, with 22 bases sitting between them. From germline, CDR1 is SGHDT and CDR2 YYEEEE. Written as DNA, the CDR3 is TGTGCCAGCAGCGCTATAGACTTGGGGGCGATACATGAGCAGTTCTTC. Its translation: CASSAIDLGAIHEQFF.

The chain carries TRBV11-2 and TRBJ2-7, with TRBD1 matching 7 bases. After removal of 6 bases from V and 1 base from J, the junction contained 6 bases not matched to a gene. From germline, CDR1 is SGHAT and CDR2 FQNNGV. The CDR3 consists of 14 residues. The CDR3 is CASRMRGLSYEQYF. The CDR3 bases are TGTGCCAGCAGGATGAGGGGGCTTTCCTACGAGCAGTACTTC.

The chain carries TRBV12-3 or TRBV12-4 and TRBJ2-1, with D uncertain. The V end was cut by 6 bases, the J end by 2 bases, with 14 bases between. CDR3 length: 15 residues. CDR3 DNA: TGTGCCAGCAGACCCCGAGATGGGGCCTACAATGAGCAGTTCTTC. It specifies CASRPRDGAYNEQFF.

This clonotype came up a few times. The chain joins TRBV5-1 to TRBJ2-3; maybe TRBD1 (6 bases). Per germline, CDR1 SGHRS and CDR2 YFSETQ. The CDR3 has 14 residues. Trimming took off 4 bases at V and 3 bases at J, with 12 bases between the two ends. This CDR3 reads CASSLIGQTDTQYF. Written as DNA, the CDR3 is TGCGCCAGCAGCCTTATTGGACAGACAGATACGCAGTATTTT.

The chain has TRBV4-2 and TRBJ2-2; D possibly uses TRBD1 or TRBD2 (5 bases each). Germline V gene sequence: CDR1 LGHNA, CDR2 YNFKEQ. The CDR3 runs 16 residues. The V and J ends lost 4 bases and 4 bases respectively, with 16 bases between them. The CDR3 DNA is TGTGCCAGCAGCCCCAGGGCAAGGGACCTCACCGGGGAGCTGTTTTTT. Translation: CASSPRARDLTGELFF.

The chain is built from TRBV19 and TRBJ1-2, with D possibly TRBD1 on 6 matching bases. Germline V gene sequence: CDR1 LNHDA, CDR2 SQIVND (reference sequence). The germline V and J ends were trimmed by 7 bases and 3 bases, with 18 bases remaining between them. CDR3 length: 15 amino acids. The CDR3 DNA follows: TGTGCCAGTAAGAAGGAAGGGGCAGGGGACTATGGCTACACCTTC. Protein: CASKKEGAGDYGYTF.

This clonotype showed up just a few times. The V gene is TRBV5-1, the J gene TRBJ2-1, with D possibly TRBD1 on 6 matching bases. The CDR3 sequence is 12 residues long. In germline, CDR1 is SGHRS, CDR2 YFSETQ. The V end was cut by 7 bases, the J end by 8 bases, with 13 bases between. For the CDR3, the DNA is TGCGCCAGCGGGACATTGGGGGATGAGCAGTTCTTC. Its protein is CASGTLGDEQFF.

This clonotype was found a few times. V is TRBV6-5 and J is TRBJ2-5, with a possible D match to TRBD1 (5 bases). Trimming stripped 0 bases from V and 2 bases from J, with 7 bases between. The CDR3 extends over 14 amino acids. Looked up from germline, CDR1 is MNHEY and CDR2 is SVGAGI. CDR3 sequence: CASSYSRQQETQYF. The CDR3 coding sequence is TGTGCCAGCAGTTACTCGCGACAGCAAGAGACCCAGTACTTC.

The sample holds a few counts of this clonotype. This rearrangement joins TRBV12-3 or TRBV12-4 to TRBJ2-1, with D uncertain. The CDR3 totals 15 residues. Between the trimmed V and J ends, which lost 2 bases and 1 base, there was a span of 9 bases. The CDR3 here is CASSLLEWSYNEQFF. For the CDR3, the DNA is TGTGCCAGCAGTTTACTAGAATGGTCCTACAATGAGCAGTTCTTC.

DNA for the CDR3: TGTGCCAGCAGTTTAGGGGACTCCCCGGGGGTTAGTGAAGCTTTCTTT. The encoded protein is CASSLGDSPGVSEAFF. The V gene is TRBV12-3 or TRBV12-4, the J gene TRBJ1-1; the D gene is possibly TRBD1 (5 bases). V was shortened by 1 base and J by 7 bases, with 19 bases between the two germline ends. The CDR3 has 16 amino acids.

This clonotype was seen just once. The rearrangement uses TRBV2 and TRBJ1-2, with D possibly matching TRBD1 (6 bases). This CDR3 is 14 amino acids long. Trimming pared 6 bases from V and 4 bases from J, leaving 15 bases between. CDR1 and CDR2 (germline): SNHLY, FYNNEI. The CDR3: CASSTGLDLYGYTF. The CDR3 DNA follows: TGTGCCAGCAGCACAGGGTTGGACCTCTATGGCTACACCTTC.

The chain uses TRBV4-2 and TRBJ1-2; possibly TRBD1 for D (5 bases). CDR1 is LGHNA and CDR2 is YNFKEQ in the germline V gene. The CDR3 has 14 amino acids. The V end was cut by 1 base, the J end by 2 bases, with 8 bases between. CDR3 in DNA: TGTGCCAGCAGCCAAGCGCCAGGGAACTATGGCTACACCTTC. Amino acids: CASSQAPGNYGYTF.

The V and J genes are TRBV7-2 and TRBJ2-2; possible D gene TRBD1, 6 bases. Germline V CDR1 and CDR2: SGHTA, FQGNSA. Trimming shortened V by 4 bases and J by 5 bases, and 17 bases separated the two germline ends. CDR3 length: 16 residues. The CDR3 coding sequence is TGTGCCAGCAGCTCCTCCGGGACACTCAGTACCGGGGAGCTGTTTTTT. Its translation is CASSSSGTLSTGELFF.

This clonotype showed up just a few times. CDR3 coding DNA: TGCAGTGGAAGACAGGGAGGCACTGAAGCTTTCTTT. Protein sequence: CSGRQGGTEAFF. The rearrangement joins TRBV20-1 to TRBJ1-1; 7 bases map to TRBD1. The germline V gene encodes CDR1 DFQATT and CDR2 SNEGSKA (reference sequence). There are 12 residues in the CDR3. V lost 7 bases, J lost 4 bases, and 6 bases stayed unmatched.

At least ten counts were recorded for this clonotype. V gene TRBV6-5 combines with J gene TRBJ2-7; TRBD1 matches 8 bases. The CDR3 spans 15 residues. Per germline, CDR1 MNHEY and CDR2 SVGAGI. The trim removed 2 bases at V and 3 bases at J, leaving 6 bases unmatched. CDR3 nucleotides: TGTGCCAGCAGTTACGCCGGGACAGGAGACTACGAGCAGTACTTC. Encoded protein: CASSYAGTGDYEQYF.

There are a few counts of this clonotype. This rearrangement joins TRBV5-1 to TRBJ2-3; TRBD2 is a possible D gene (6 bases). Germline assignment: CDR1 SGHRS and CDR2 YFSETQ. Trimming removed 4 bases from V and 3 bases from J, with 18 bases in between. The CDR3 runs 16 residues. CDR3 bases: TGCGCCAGCAGCCTCCTAGCCGGGAGTCGAACAGATACGCAGTATTTT. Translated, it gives CASSLLAGSRTDTQYF. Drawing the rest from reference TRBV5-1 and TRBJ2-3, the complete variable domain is KAGVTQTPRYLIKTRGQQVTLSCSPISGHRSVSWYQQTPGQGLQFLFEYFSETQRNKGNFPGRFSGRQFSNSRSEMNVSTLELGDSALYLCASSLLAGSRTDTQYFGPGTRLTVL.

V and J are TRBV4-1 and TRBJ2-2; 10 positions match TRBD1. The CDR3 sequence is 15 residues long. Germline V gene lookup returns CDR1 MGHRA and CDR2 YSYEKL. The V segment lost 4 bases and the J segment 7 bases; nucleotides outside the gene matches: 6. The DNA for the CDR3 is TGCGCCAGCAGCCTTACGGGACAGGGGAACGGGGAGCTGTTTTTT. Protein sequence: CASSLTGQGNGELFF.

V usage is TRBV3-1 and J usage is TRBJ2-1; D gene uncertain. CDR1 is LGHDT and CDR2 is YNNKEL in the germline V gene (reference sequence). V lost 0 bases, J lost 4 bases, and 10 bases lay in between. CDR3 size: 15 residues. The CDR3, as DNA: TGTGCCAGCAGCCAAGAATTGCTACTGTACAATGAGCAGTTCTTC. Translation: CASSQELLLYNEQFF.